These 7 T cell receptor beta chains originate from one sample sequenced in a study of stem cell transplantation in POMP-related autoinflammatory disease. Produced via immunoSEQ multiplex PCR; TCRdb's table is partial and in-frame only. The sample consists of some 31,000 clones, 85% to 90% of them appearing once. The input for sequencing was CD4+ T cells from PBMCs, taken before stem cell transplantation. The receptor set was obtained from a human donor with POMP-related autoinflammation and immune dysregulation (PRAID).

The genes are TRBV6-1 and TRBJ1-5, with D hard to call. CDR1 and CDR2 from the germline V gene are MNHNS and SASEGT. V lost 1 base to trimming and J lost 3 bases, with 13 bases between them. The CDR3 spans 16 residues. Here the CDR3 DNA reads TGTGCCAGCAGTGAAGTGATGACCGCCCTCAATCAGCCCCAGCATTTT. Its protein is CASSEVMTALNQPQHF.

CDR3 sequence: CASSLGTGLGASTDTQYF. Written as DNA, the CDR3 is TGTGCCAGCAGCCTTGGGACAGGCCTAGGGGCCAGCACAGATACGCAGTATTTT. V is TRBV14 and J is TRBJ2-3, with 8 bases aligning to TRBD1. Germline lookup yields CDR1 SGHDN and CDR2 FVKESK. V shed 4 bases, J shed 0 bases, and the junction held 12 bases outside the gene matches. The CDR3 sequence is 18 residues long.

The chain recombines TRBV7-6 with TRBJ2-5; TRBD2 matches at 10 bases. J gave up 5 bases and V 2 bases, and 8 bases lay outside the gene matches. Germline V gives CDR1 SGHVS, CDR2 FNYEAQ. The CDR3 is 16 residues long. The CDR3 DNA is TGTGCCAGCAGCTTACTCCCAGCGGGGGGGCTGGAGACCCAGTACTTC. The encoded protein is CASSLLPAGGLETQYF.

This rearrangement joins TRBV2 to TRBJ1-3; no reliable D call. CDR1 and CDR2 (germline): SNHLY, FYNNEI. Trimming left V 2 bases short and J 0 bases short, with 8 bases between. This CDR3 region has 15 residues. The CDR3 DNA follows: TGTGCCAGCAGTGAATCTGTACCCTCTGGAAACACCATATATTTT. Residues: CASSESVPSGNTIYF. Variable domain in full (rest from reference TRBV2 and TRBJ1-3): EPEVTQTPSHQVTQMGQEVILRCVPISNHLYFYWYRQILGQKVEFLVSFYNNEISEKSEIFDDQFSVERPDGSNFTLKIRSTKLEDSAMYFCASSESVPSGNTIYFGEGSWLTVV.

The chain combines TRBV28 with TRBJ2-1; TRBD2 agrees at 10 bases. The V segment lost 5 bases and the J segment 0 bases; nucleotides outside the gene matches: 13. Germline V gene lookup returns CDR1 MDHEN and CDR2 SYDVKM. This CDR3 spans 19 amino acids. The CDR3 loop is CASSHLAGAFRSSYNEQFF. Written as DNA, the CDR3 is TGTGCCAGCAGTCACCTAGCGGGAGCCTTTCGAAGCTCCTACAATGAGCAGTTCTTC.

V and J are TRBV29-1 and TRBJ1-1; D remains ambiguous. Germline V gene sequence: CDR1 SQVTM, CDR2 ANQGSEA. Trimming pared 7 bases from V and 4 bases from J, leaving 16 bases between. The length of the CDR3 is 13 residues. CDR3: CSAVLDVSTEAFF. Here the CDR3 DNA reads TGCAGCGCAGTTTTAGATGTTAGCACTGAAGCTTTCTTT.

V gene TRBV28 combines with J gene TRBJ1-1; D ambiguous. Trimming cost V 4 bases and J 4 bases, with 13 bases left between them. The CDR3 length is 14 residues. Germline CDR1 MDHEN, CDR2 SYDVKM. The CDR3 DNA sequence: TGTGCCAGCAGTTCCCAACCGGGTAGCACTGAAGCTTTCTTT. This encodes CASSSQPGSTEAFF. The full variable domain, completed using reference TRBV28 and TRBJ1-1, is DVKVTQSSRYLVKRTGEKVFLECVQDMDHENMFWYRQDPGLGLRLIYFSYDVKMKEKGDIPEGYSVSREKKERFSLILESASTNQTSMYLCASSSQPGSTEAFFGQGTRLTVV.